This TCR beta chain was identified during a study of OX40 agonist ivuxolimab in advanced cancers. Study-level background: A diagnosis of hepatocellular carcinoma, melanoma, renal cell or head and neck cancer was present in dose-escalation patients. Age averaged roughly 60 years (range 23 to 79), and around 87% were male. The study's findings and limits: The mean number of expanded clones was higher in CD8+ T cells than in CD4+. Antigen specificity of clonally expanded peripheral T cells was not established.

Assay: immunoSEQ multiplex PCR; the TCRdb copy retains only in-frame clones and omits some. The sample gives about 51,000 clones, about 90% of which show up once; 3% to 4% is in the top ten. Germline V gene lookup returns CDR1 ENHRY and CDR2 SYGVKD. This CDR3 has 13 residues. Trimming shortened V by 8 bases and J by 3 bases, and 14 bases separated the two germline ends. Turning to this clone: Its antigen remains unknown.

The chain employs TRBV10-3 and TRBJ2-7; D unresolved. The sequencing here drew on CD4+ or CD8+ T cells sorted from blood, taken in a trial of the OX40 agonist ivuxolimab. The sequence was obtained from an adult with an advanced solid tumor such as melanoma, head and neck, liver or kidney cancer. The CDR3 is CAIGYQTDYEQYF. The CDR3, as DNA: TGTGCCATCGGCTACCAGACCGACTACGAGCAGTACTTC.